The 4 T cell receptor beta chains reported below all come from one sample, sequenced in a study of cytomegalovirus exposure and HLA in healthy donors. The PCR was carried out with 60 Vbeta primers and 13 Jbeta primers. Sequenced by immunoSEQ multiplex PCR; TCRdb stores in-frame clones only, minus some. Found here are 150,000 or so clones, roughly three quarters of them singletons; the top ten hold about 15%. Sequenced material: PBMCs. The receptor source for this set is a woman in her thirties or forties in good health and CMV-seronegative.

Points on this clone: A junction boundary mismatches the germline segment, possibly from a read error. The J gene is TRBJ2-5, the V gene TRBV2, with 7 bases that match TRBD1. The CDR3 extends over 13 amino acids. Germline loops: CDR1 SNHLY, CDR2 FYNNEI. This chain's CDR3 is CASTKTGPDQENF. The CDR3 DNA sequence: TGTGCCAGCACTAAGACAGGGCCTGATCAGGAGAACTTC. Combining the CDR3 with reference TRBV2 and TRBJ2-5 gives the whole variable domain EPEVTQTPSHQVTQMGQEVILRCVPISNHLYFYWYRQILGQKVEFLVSFYNNEISEKSEIFDDQFSVERPDGSNFTLKIRSTKLEDSAMYFCASTKTGPDQENFGPGTRLLVL.

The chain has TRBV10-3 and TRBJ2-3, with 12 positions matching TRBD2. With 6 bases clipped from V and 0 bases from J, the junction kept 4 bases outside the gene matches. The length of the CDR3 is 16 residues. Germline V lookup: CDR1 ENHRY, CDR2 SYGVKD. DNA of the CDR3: TGTGCCATCAGGCCGGGACTAGCGGGCAGCACAGATACGCAGTATTTT. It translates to CAIRPGLAGSTDTQYF.

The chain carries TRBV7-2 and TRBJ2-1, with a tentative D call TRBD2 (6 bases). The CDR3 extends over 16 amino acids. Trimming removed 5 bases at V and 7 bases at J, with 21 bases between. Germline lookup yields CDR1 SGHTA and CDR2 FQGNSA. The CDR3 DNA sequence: TGTGCCAGCAGCCCTCGAGCCACGGTGGGGGGTAATGAGCAGTTCTTC. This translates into CASSPRATVGGNEQFF.

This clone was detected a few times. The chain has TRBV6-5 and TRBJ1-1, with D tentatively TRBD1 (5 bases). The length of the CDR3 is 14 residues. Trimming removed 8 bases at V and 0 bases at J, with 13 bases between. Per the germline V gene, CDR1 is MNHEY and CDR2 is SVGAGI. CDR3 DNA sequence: TGTGCCAGCGGGAGGGGAGCTTTGAACACTGAAGCTTTCTTT. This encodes CASGRGALNTEAFF.